The TCR beta chain described here comes from a study of blood T cell repertoires in COVID-19. Authors' data handling: Nucleated cell number was recorded as an estimate derived from reference gene primer amplification. The repertoire was sequenced with immunoSEQ multiplex PCR; TCRdb's copy has only in-frame clones and lacks some. The DNA was the basis for D and trimming; V, J and clone size are from that table. The repertoire has about 160,000 clones, approximately 84% of them found once; the top ten carry about 5.7%. Germline V gene data show CDR1 as SGHDN and CDR2 as FVKESK. V was cut by 4 bases and J by 6 bases, with 12 bases left in between. This CDR3 region has 13 residues. This clone turned up a few times. Clinical histories supplied by participants themselves formed the basis of cohort assignment.

The specimen sequenced was PBMCs or T cells enriched from blood (not recorded which). The chain joins TRBV14 to TRBJ1-2; D gene uncertain. The receptor's source is a woman in her forties with acute COVID-19. CDR3 sequence (DNA): TGTGCCAGCAGCCCACAGCTCCGTGATGGCTACACCTTC. It translates to CASSPQLRDGYTF.